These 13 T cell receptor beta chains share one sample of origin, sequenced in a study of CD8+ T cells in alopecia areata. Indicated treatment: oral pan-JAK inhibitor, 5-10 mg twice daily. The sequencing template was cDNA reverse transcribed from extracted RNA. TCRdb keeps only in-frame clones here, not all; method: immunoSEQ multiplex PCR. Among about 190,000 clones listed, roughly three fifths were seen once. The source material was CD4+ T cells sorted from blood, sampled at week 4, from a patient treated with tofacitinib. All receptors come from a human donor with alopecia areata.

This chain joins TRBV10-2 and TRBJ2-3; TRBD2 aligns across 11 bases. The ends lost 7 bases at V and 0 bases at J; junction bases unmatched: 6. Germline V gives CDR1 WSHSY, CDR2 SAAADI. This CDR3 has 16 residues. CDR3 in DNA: TGCGCCAGCAATCTAGCGGGAGGCCCTAGCACAGATACGCAGTATTTT. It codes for CASNLAGGPSTDTQYF.

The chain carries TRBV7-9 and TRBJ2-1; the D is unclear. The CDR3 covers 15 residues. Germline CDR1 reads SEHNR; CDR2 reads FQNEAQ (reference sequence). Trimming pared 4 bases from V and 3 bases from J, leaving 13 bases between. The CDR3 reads CASSYRSGSYNEQFF. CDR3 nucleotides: TGTGCCAGCAGCTACCGTTCGGGCAGCTACAATGAGCAGTTCTTC.

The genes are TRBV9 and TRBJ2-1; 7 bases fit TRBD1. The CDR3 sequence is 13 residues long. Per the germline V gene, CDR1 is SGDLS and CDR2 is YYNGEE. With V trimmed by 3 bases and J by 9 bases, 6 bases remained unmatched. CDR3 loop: CASSGTGVGEQFF. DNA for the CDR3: TGTGCCAGCAGCGGTACAGGGGTGGGTGAGCAGTTCTTC.

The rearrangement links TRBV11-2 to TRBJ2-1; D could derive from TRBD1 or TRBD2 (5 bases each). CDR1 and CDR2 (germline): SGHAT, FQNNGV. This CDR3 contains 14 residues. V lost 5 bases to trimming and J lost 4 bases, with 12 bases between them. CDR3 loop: CASSAPGRYNEQFF. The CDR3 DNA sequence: TGTGCCAGCAGCGCGCCGGGACGATACAATGAGCAGTTCTTC.

This CDR3 is CSVEAGGSWTDTQYF. The CDR3 DNA sequence: TGCAGCGTTGAAGCTGGCGGGAGTTGGACAGATACGCAGTATTTT. The chain is built from TRBV29-1 and TRBJ2-3; 7 positions agree with TRBD2. Germline V gene lookup returns CDR1 SQVTM and CDR2 ANQGSEA. The V segment lost 1 base and the J segment 3 bases; nucleotides outside the gene matches: 7. The CDR3 covers 15 residues.

This chain's CDR3 is CAWSTGLAGSADTQYF. CDR3 nucleotide sequence: TGTGCCTGGAGTACCGGACTAGCGGGGAGCGCAGATACGCAGTATTTT. The chain combines TRBV30 with TRBJ2-3; TRBD2 aligns across 12 bases. The CDR3 is 16 residues long. Germline V lookup: CDR1 GTSNPN, CDR2 SVGIG (reference sequence). V shed 2 bases, J shed 4 bases, and the junction held 7 bases outside the gene matches. Full variable domain (remainder filled in from reference TRBV30 and TRBJ2-3): SQTIHQWPATLVQPVGSPLSLECTVEGTSNPNLYWYRQAAGRGLQLLFYSVGIGQISSEVPQNLSASRPQDRQFILSSKKLLLSDSGFYLCAWSTGLAGSADTQYFGPGTRLTVL.

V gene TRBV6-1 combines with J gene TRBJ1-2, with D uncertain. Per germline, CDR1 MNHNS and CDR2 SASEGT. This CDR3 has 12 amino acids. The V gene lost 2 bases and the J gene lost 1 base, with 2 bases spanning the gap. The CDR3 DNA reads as TGTGCCAGCAGTGAACGTAACTATGGCTACACCTTC. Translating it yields CASSERNYGYTF.

The DNA for the CDR3 is TGCAGCGTCTCCAAGGGGGAAGCTTTCTTT. Translation: CSVSKGEAFF. This chain joins TRBV29-1 and TRBJ1-1; a possible D gene is TRBD1 (5 bases). This CDR3 has 10 amino acids. With 6 bases removed from V and 8 bases from J, the gap between germline ends came to 10 bases. Per the germline V gene, CDR1 is SQVTM and CDR2 is ANQGSEA.

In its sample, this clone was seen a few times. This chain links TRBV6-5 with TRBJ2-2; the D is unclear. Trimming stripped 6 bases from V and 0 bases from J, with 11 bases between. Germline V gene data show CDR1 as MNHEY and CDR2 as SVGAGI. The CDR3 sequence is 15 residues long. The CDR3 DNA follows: TGTGCCAGCAGCTCCCACACACCGAACACCGGGGAGCTGTTTTTT. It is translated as CASSSHTPNTGELFF.

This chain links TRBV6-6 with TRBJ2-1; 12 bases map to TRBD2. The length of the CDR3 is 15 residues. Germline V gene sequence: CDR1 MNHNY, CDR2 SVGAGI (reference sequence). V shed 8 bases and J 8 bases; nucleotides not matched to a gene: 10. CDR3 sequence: CASRGLAGLGDEQFF. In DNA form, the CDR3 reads TGTGCCAGCCGCGGACTAGCGGGATTGGGAGATGAGCAGTTCTTC.

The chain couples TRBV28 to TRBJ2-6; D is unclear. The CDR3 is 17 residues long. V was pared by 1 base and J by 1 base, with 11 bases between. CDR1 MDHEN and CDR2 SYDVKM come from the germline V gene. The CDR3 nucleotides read TGTGCCAGCAGTTTATCAGCCCTGACTTCTGGGGCCAACGTCCTGACTTTC. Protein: CASSLSALTSGANVLTF.

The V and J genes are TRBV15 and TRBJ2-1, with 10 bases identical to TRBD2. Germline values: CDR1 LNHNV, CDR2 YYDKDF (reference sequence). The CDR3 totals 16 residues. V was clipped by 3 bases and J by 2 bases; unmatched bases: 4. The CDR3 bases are TGTGCCACCAGCAGTCGGACTAGCGGCACCTACAATGAGCAGTTCTTC. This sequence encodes CATSSRTSGTYNEQFF.

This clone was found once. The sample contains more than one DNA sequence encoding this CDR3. Here the CDR3 reads CASSPNTDTQYF. As DNA, the CDR3 is TGCGCCAGCAGCCCGAACACAGATACGCAGTATTTT. The V gene is TRBV5-1, the J gene TRBJ2-3; D remains unclear. The length of the CDR3 is 12 residues. Germline V lookup: CDR1 SGHRS, CDR2 YFSETQ. V shed 4 bases and J shed 2 bases, with 5 bases lying between them.